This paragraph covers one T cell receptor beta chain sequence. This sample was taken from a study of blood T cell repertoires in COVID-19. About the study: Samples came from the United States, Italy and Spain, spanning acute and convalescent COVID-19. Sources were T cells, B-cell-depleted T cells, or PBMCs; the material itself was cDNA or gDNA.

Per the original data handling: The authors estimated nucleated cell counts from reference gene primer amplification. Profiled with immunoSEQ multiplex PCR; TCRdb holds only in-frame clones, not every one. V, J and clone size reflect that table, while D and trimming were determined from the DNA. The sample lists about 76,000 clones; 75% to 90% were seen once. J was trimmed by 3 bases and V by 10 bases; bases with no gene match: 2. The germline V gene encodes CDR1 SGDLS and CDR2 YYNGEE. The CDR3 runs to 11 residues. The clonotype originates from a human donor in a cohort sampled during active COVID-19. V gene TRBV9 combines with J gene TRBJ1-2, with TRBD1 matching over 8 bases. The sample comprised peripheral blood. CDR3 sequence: CASGGYYGYTF. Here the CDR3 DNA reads TGTGCCTCAGGGGGCTACTATGGCTACACCTTC.